One and the same sample provided the 24 T cell receptor beta chains below, sequenced in a study of CD8 T cells in ankylosing spondylitis. TCRdb used MiXCR to reprocess the 5' RACE reads, holding one entry per CDR3 protein. Of under 250,000 distinct CDR3 sequences in the sample, roughly 32% were seen once. Sequences were obtained from blood, either unsorted or a sorted T cell fraction (not recorded which). The source of these receptors is a male donor with ankylosing spondylitis or in good health (not recorded which).

The chain joins TRBV7-9 to TRBJ2-1; D remains unclear. Germline V lookup: CDR1 SEHNR, CDR2 FQNEAQ (reference sequence). V shed 7 bases and J shed 4 bases, with 11 bases lying between them. The CDR3 has 13 amino acids. In DNA, the CDR3 is TGTGCCAGCATCCAAGAGAATTACAATGAGCAGTTCTTC. Translated: CASIQENYNEQFF. The complete variable domain, with remaining parts taken from reference TRBV7-9 and TRBJ2-1, reads DTGVSQNPRHKITKRGQNVTFRCDPISEHNRLYWYRQTLGQGPEFLTYFQNEAQLEKSRLLSDRFSAERPKGSFSTLEIQRTEQGDSAMYLCASIQENYNEQFFGPGTRLTVL.

This clonotype was counted only a few times. V is TRBV29-1 and J is TRBJ2-7; TRBD1 agrees at 7 bases. The V and J ends lost 6 bases and 3 bases, in that order; junction bases with no gene match: 5. CDR1 is SQVTM, CDR2 ANQGSEA, per germline. The CDR3 length is 12 residues. The CDR3 sequence is CSVRDRDYEQYF. As DNA, the CDR3 is TGCAGCGTGAGGGACAGAGACTACGAGCAGTACTTC.

The gene calls are TRBV20-1 and TRBJ2-3; 7 bases align to TRBD2. CDR1 and CDR2 from the germline V gene are DFQATT and SNEGSKA (reference sequence). Trimming at V came to 6 bases and at J to 2 bases, leaving 8 bases not matched to a gene. The CDR3 length is 14 residues. Here the CDR3 DNA reads TGCAGTGCCAGCCTAGCGGCCTCCACAGATACGCAGTATTTT. The encoded protein is CSASLAASTDTQYF.

The chain has TRBV7-2 and TRBJ2-3; 8 bases agree with TRBD2. Germline assignment: CDR1 SGHTA and CDR2 FQGNSA. Unmatched junction bases numbered 9, after V lost 3 bases and J lost 1 base. The CDR3 loop spans 17 amino acids. The CDR3 nucleotides read TGTGCCAGCAGCTTTCCGGCTAGCGGGCTCCGCACAGATACGCAGTATTTT. It codes for CASSFPASGLRTDTQYF.

This sequence joins TRBV27 and TRBJ1-1; D is unclear. From germline, CDR1 is MNHEY and CDR2 SMNVEV (reference sequence). The V and J ends lost 3 bases and 2 bases respectively, with 10 bases between them. This CDR3 has 14 amino acids. The CDR3 reads CASSFVGSNTEAFF. CDR3 sequence (DNA): TGTGCCAGCAGTTTTGTGGGCAGTAACACTGAAGCTTTCTTT.

The J gene is TRBJ2-7, the V gene TRBV20-1; tentatively, D is TRBD1 or TRBD2 (5 bases each). This CDR3 comprises 13 residues. Trimming took off 6 bases at V and 0 bases at J, with 12 bases between the two ends. The germline gives CDR1 DFQATT, CDR2 SNEGSKA (reference sequence). The CDR3 loop reads CSARDVNSYEQYF. The CDR3 coding sequence is TGCAGTGCGAGGGACGTCAACTCCTACGAGCAGTACTTC.

The chain uses TRBV7-8 and TRBJ2-5; D tentatively reads TRBD1 or TRBD2 (5 bases each). The CDR3 covers 13 residues. In germline, CDR1 is SGHVS, CDR2 FQNEAQ. Between the trimmed V and J ends, which lost 7 bases and 5 bases, there was a span of 14 bases. Written as DNA, the CDR3 is TGTGCCAGCAACCTACTCCGGGGCGAGACCCAGTACTTC. It translates to CASNLLRGETQYF.

The chain uses TRBV5-6 and TRBJ2-1, with a possible D match to TRBD2 (6 bases). V was cut by 3 bases and J by 3 bases, with 19 bases left in between. CDR3 length: 17 residues. Germline V gene lookup returns CDR1 SGHDT and CDR2 YYEEEE. DNA for the CDR3: TGTGCCAGCAGCTCCTTGGGGAGGACCCTTAACTACAATGAGCAGTTCTTC. This sequence encodes CASSSLGRTLNYNEQFF.

This clonotype was seen once. The chain joins TRBV20-1 to TRBJ2-1, with 13 bases fitting TRBD2. V lost 5 bases and J lost 7; bases outside the gene matches: 11. Germline CDR1 is DFQATT and CDR2 is SNEGSKA (reference sequence). The CDR3 has 16 residues. The CDR3 loop reads CSAWGTSGAQENEQFF. The CDR3 region has the DNA TGCAGTGCTTGGGGGACTAGCGGGGCTCAGGAGAATGAGCAGTTCTTC.

V is TRBV5-5 and J is TRBJ1-2, with D hard to call. V lost 4 bases, J lost 8 bases, and 15 bases lay in between. Germline values: CDR1 SGHKS, CDR2 YYEKEE (reference sequence). The CDR3 is made up of 13 amino acids. The chain's CDR3 is CASSGVTVKGYTF. CDR3 DNA sequence: TGTGCCAGCAGCGGGGTGACGGTGAAGGGCTACACCTTC.

The J gene is TRBJ1-5, the V gene TRBV29-1; 9 bases fit TRBD1. The CDR3 is made up of 12 amino acids. With 8 bases clipped from V and 6 bases from J, the junction kept 5 bases outside the gene matches. Germline-derived CDR1 and CDR2 are SQVTM and ANQGSEA. CDR3 sequence: CSPTGGFQPQHF. DNA for the CDR3: TGCAGCCCTACAGGGGGCTTTCAGCCCCAGCATTTT.

V gene TRBV20-1 combines with J gene TRBJ2-5; TRBD2 might be the D (6 bases). V was clipped by 3 bases and J by 1 base, with 12 bases between them. There are 14 residues in the CDR3. Germline-derived CDR1 and CDR2 are DFQATT and SNEGSKA (reference sequence). The CDR3 loop reads CSASSVGGQETQYF. In DNA, the CDR3 is TGCAGTGCTAGTTCCGTCGGGGGCCAAGAGACCCAGTACTTC.

This clonotype was seen a single time. This chain connects TRBV6-1 to TRBJ2-2; D may match TRBD1 or TRBD2 (5 bases each). The CDR3 contains 14 residues. CDR1 is MNHNS, CDR2 SASEGT, per germline. Trimming left V 7 bases short and J 3 bases short, with 12 bases between. The CDR3 reads CASTPRGDTGELFF. The CDR3 DNA follows: TGTGCCAGCACCCCGAGAGGGGACACCGGGGAGCTGTTTTTT.

V and J are TRBV20-1 and TRBJ2-1, with TRBD2 as a possible D gene (6 bases). V was cut by 8 bases and J by 5 bases, with 13 bases left in between. The CDR3 runs to 12 residues. The germline V gene encodes CDR1 DFQATT and CDR2 SNEGSKA (reference sequence). The CDR3: CSFRAGNNEQFF. In DNA, the CDR3 is TGCAGTTTTAGAGCGGGTAACAATGAGCAGTTCTTC.

V usage is TRBV15 and J usage is TRBJ1-5; possible D gene TRBD1, 6 bases. The ends were cut back, 3 bases at V and 2 bases at J, with 14 bases in the middle. The CDR3 extends over 16 amino acids. The germline CDR1 and CDR2 sequences are LNHNV and YYDKDF (reference sequence). DNA of the CDR3: TGTGCCACCAGCAGTGGCAGGGGTTCGGGCAATCAGCCCCAGCATTTT. Its protein product is CATSSGRGSGNQPQHF. The full variable domain, its missing parts supplied by reference TRBV15 and TRBJ1-5, is DAMVIQNPRYQVTQFGKPVTLSCSQTLNHNVMYWYQQKSSQAPKLLFHYYDKDFNNEADTPDNFQSRRPNTSFCFLDIRSPGLGDTAMYLCATSSGRGSGNQPQHFGDGTRLSIL.

V usage is TRBV20-1 and J usage is TRBJ2-1, with D possibly being TRBD2 (6 bases). This CDR3 is built from 13 residues. Deletions cut 3 bases from V and 4 bases from J, with 10 bases between. Looked up from germline, CDR1 is DFQATT and CDR2 is SNEGSKA (reference sequence). CDR3 sequence reads: CSASLGRYNEQFF. The DNA of the CDR3 is TGCAGTGCTAGTCTAGGGAGGTACAATGAGCAGTTCTTC.

The rearrangement joins TRBV5-1 to TRBJ2-7; the D is unclear. V was pared by 0 bases and J by 1 base, with 5 bases between. Germline V gene sequence: CDR1 SGHRS, CDR2 YFSETQ. CDR3 length: 13 residues. CDR3 bases: TGCGCCAGCAGCTTGGACACATCCTACGAGCAGTACTTC. This encodes CASSLDTSYEQYF.

This sequence joins TRBV4-2 and TRBJ2-1, with D possibly matching TRBD1 (6 bases). Trimming removed 0 bases from V and 5 bases from J, with 11 bases in between. The V gene's germline CDR1 is LGHNA and CDR2 YNFKEQ. The CDR3 covers 15 residues. CDR3 sequence: CASSQDLAGDNEQFF. In DNA form, the CDR3 reads TGTGCCAGCAGCCAAGATCTGGCAGGGGACAATGAGCAGTTCTTC.

The chain carries TRBV7-2 and TRBJ2-3; TRBD2 aligns across 13 bases. Germline-derived CDR1 and CDR2 are SGHTA and FQGNSA. V dropped 3 bases and J dropped 6; count of bases not matched to a gene: 3. The CDR3 length is 15 residues. In nucleotides, the CDR3 is TGTGCCAGCAGCTTCGGGACTAGCGGGGCCGATACGCAGTATTTT. It yields the protein CASSFGTSGADTQYF.

The chain uses TRBV10-3 and TRBJ2-5; 10 bases match TRBD2. Germline V gene data show CDR1 as ENHRY and CDR2 as SYGVKD. The CDR3 is 16 residues long. V shed 5 bases and J 5 bases; nucleotides not matched to a gene: 11. CDR3 sequence: CAISYTSGDLPETQYF. The CDR3 bases are TGTGCCATCAGTTATACTAGCGGGGACCTCCCGGAGACCCAGTACTTC.

This sequence joins TRBV20-1 and TRBJ1-2; D gene ambiguous. The CDR3 has 12 residues. With 3 bases removed from V and 0 bases from J, the gap between germline ends came to 5 bases. Germline V lookup: CDR1 DFQATT, CDR2 SNEGSKA (reference sequence). The CDR3: CSASPANYGYTF. The CDR3 coding sequence is TGCAGTGCTAGCCCCGCTAACTATGGCTACACCTTC.

This clonotype occurred many times. The chain combines TRBV20-1 with TRBJ1-1; 9 nucleotides match TRBD1. The CDR3 is made up of 12 amino acids. The germline CDR1 and CDR2 sequences are DFQATT and SNEGSKA (reference sequence). With V trimmed by 5 bases and J by 3 bases, 1 base remained unmatched. CDR3 in amino acids: CSAWTGDTEAFF. Here the CDR3 DNA reads TGCAGTGCTTGGACAGGGGACACTGAAGCTTTCTTT.

The genes are TRBV12-3 or TRBV12-4 and TRBJ2-2; 11 bases fit TRBD2. The CDR3 runs to 16 residues. After removal of 7 bases from V and 3 bases from J, the junction contained 7 bases not matched to a gene. CDR3 protein: CASNLLAGGYTGELFF. CDR3 DNA sequence: TGTGCCAGCAATTTGCTAGCGGGGGGATACACCGGGGAGCTGTTTTTT.

The chain has TRBV18 and TRBJ1-1; no clear D gene. Trimming cost V 6 bases and J 10 bases, with 18 bases left between them. Germline V CDR1 and CDR2: KGHSH, LQKENI. There are 13 residues in the CDR3. CDR3 in DNA: TGTGCCAGCTCGCGGGTTGGAAGCTGGGGAGCTTTCTTT. This translates into CASSRVGSWGAFF. Full variable domain (missing parts from reference TRBV18 and TRBJ1-1): NAGVMQNPRHLVRRRGQEARLRCSPMKGHSHVYWYRQLPEEGLKFMVYLQKENIIDESGMPKERFSAEFPKEGPSILRIQQVVRGDSAAYFCASSRVGSWGAFFGQGTRLTVV.